The rows below give T cell receptor beta chains drawn from one sample of a study of blood T cell repertoires in COVID-19. Assay used: immunoSEQ multiplex PCR; TCRdb lists only in-frame clones, some missing. Among 50,000 to 70,000 clones listed, about 80% were seen once. Sequencing was done on a sample of peripheral blood. The receptors come from a man aged 50 to 59 with active or convalescent COVID-19. CDR3s include the opening cysteine and the closing phenylalanine or tryptophan. Fields, in order: D gene, J gene, clone size, V gene, CDR3 length, CDR3 DNA, CDR3 protein. A D gene is named only where the DNA matches it firmly. Clone size, where shown, is once, few, many, or a class for clones that have expanded.

>TRBD2|TRBJ2-1|once|TRBV7-3|16
TGTGCCAGCAGCCACCAGGGCGCTAGCGGTTACAATGAGCAGTTCTTC
CASSHQGASGYNEQFF
>.|TRBJ1-5|.|TRBV3-1/TRBV3-2|13
TGTGCCAGCAGCCAGGCGGAGGGCCAGCCCCAGCATTTT
CASSQAEGQPQHF
>.|TRBJ2-2|.|TRBV5-6|16
TGTGCCAGCAGCACACCCTTCCAGAAGAACACCGGGGAGCTGTTTTTT
CASSTPFQKNTGELFF
>TRBD1|TRBJ2-1|.|TRBV24-1|17
TGTGCCACCAGTGATTCTGTGTGGGCAGGGGGTCGGAATGAGCAGTTCTTC
CATSDSVWAGGRNEQFF
>TRBD2|TRBJ2-1|once|TRBV5-4|15
TGTGCCAGCAGCTTGGGAAGCGGGAGGAGCAATGAGCAGTTCTTC
CASSLGSGRSNEQFF
>.|TRBJ2-2|.|TRBV21-1|16
TGTGCCAGCAGCACCCAGGACAAGAGTGGCACCGGGGAGCTGTTTTTT
CASSTQDKSGTGELFF
>.|TRBJ2-3|.|TRBV21-1|16
TGTGCCAGCAGCAAAGACCTAGCGGGAGCCACAGATACGCAGTATTTT
CASSKDLAGATDTQYF
>.|TRBJ1-1|.|TRBV6-5|13
TGTGCCAGCAGCCGTCCACTAAACACTGAAGCTTTCTTT
CASSRPLNTEAFF
>.|TRBJ2-2|.|TRBV11-1|15
TGTGTCAGCAGCGCGTACTTGACTGGCACCGGGGAGCTGTTTTTT
CVSSAYLTGTGELFF
>.|TRBJ1-3|few|TRBV7-8|15
TGTGCCAGCAGCCTCTGGACAGCGGTTGGAAACACCATATATTTT
CASSLWTAVGNTIYF
>.|TRBJ2-7|.|TRBV19|13
TGTGCCAGTAGTATGCGGTCTTCGTTCGAGCAGTACTTC
CASSMRSSFEQYF
>TRBD2|TRBJ2-5|.|TRBV7-9|15
TGTGCCAGCAGCTTGACGGGAGGGCCAGTAGAGACCCAGTACTTC
CASSLTGGPVETQYF
>.|TRBJ1-3|.|TRBV7-3|14
TGTGCCAGCAGTTGGGGAGGGCCGCCCGACACCATATATTTT
CASSWGGPPDTIYF
>.|TRBJ1-2|.|TRBV7-2|15
TGTGCCAGCAGCTTAGTACTCCAGGGGAGAGGGGGCTACACCTTC
CASSLVLQGRGGYTF
>.|TRBJ2-2|.|TRBV4-1|15
TGCGCCAGCAGCCAAGAAACAGGCTTACGGGGGGAGCTGTTTTTT
CASSQETGLRGELFF
>.|TRBJ1-4|few|TRBV19|15
TGTGCCAGTAGTAACCTCAGGGGCCGGAGGGAAAAACTGTTTTTT
CASSNLRGRREKLFF
>.|TRBJ2-1|.|TRBV18|13
TGTGCCAGCTCACAACAGGGTCACAATGAGCAGTTCTTC
CASSQQGHNEQFF
>TRBD1|TRBJ1-2|.|TRBV3-1/TRBV3-2|14
TGTGCCAGCAACCTTCGGACAGGGGATGGAGGCTACACCTTC
CASNLRTGDGGYTF
>.|TRBJ1-1|.|TRBV6-5|13
TGTGCCAGCAGTTCAACAGGGATAACTGAAGCTTTCTTT
CASSSTGITEAFF
>.|TRBJ1-3|.|TRBV9|13
TGTGCCAGCAGCGTACAGGCTAGCGGCACCATATATTTT
CASSVQASGTIYF
>.|TRBJ1-2|.|TRBV28|14
TGTGCCAGCAGTTCAGGGGTGGAAGTGGATGGCTACACCTTC
CASSSGVEVDGYTF
>.|TRBJ2-1|.|TRBV7-2|14
TGTGCCAGCAGCTTATCAGGGGCAGGCAATGAGCAGTTCTTC
CASSLSGAGNEQFF
>TRBD1|TRBJ1-3|.|TRBV7-8|15
TGTGCCAGCAGCTTTTCACAGGGGTGGGGAAACACCATATATTTT
CASSFSQGWGNTIYF
>.|TRBJ1-6|.|TRBV7-9|13
TGTGCCAGCAGCTTAGGGGACTTAAGACCCCTCCACTTT
CASSLGDLRPLHF
>.|TRBJ1-4|.|TRBV10-2|15
TGCGCCAGCCGATTGACCACAGCAACTAATGAAAAACTGTTTTTT
CASRLTTATNEKLFF
>.|TRBJ2-1|.|TRBV5-1|14
TGCGCCAGCAGCTTGGGGGCGAATTACAATGAGCAGTTCTTC
CASSLGANYNEQFF
>.|TRBJ1-6|.|TRBV6-5|14
TGTGCCAGCATATCCGGGAACTATAATTCACCCCTCCACTTT
CASISGNYNSPLHF
>.|TRBJ1-1|.|TRBV3-1/TRBV3-2|13
TGTGCCAGCAGTCCAGGACACCCTTATAGAGCTTTCTTT
CASSPGHPYRAFF
>TRBD2|TRBJ2-7|.|TRBV29-1|14
TGCAGCGTTGCTCCTAGCGGGTCTACCTACGAGCAGTACTTC
CSVAPSGSTYEQYF
>.|TRBJ2-1|.|TRBV5-4|16
TGTGCCAGCAGCCGCGCCGGAGGAAACTCCTACAATGAGCAGTTCTTC
CASSRAGGNSYNEQFF
>.|TRBJ1-1|once|TRBV6-1|12
TGTGCCAGCAGTGATATACTTATTAGAGCTTTCTTT
CASSDILIRAFF
>TRBD2|TRBJ2-2|.|TRBV7-2|19
TGTGCCAGCAGCCTAGAGACCCTGGGACTAGCGGTAAACACCGGGGAGCTGTTTTTT
CASSLETLGLAVNTGELFF
>TRBD1|TRBJ1-6|few|TRBV6-4|13
TGTGCCAGCCAGGGGACAGACAATTCACCCCTCCACTTT
CASQGTDNSPLHF
>.|TRBJ2-1|.|TRBV3-1/TRBV3-2|14
TGTGCCAGCAGCCTAATCGAGCGGAACAATGAGCAGTTCTTC
CASSLIERNNEQFF
>.|TRBJ2-3|once|TRBV12-5|16
TGTGCTAGTGGTTCGGGGTGGGGGCAAAGCACAGATACGCAGTATTTT
CASGSGWGQSTDTQYF
>TRBD1|TRBJ1-2|.|TRBV18|13
TGTGCCAGCTCACCCGGGACAGACTATGGCTACACCTTC
CASSPGTDYGYTF
>.|TRBJ1-4|.|TRBV3-1/TRBV3-2|14
TGTGCCAGCAGCCAAGATACGGCTAATGAAAAACTGTTTTTT
CASSQDTANEKLFF
>.|TRBJ1-2|few|TRBV6-5|12
TGTGCCAGCAGAATAGGGGTCCATGGCTACACCTTC
CASRIGVHGYTF
>.|TRBJ2-7|.|TRBV18|13
TGTGCCAGCTCACCGATGGCCCGCAACGAGCAGTACTTC
CASSPMARNEQYF
>.|TRBJ1-5|.|TRBV6-5|15
TGTGCCAGCAGGAGGGAGGAAAATAGCAATCAGCCCCAGCATTTT
CASRREENSNQPQHF
>TRBD2|TRBJ2-1|.|TRBV2|14
TGTGCCAGCGGAGGGACTAGTTCCCGCAGTGAGCAGTTCTTC
CASGGTSSRSEQFF
>TRBD2|TRBJ2-1|.|TRBV6-2/TRBV6-3|15
TGTGCCAGCAGCCCCCTCGGTAGCGGGAGTTTTGAGCAGTTCTTC
CASSPLGSGSFEQFF
>.|TRBJ1-2|.|TRBV7-8|13
TGTGCCAGCAGCTTTCCGGAGAAATATGGCTACACCTTC
CASSFPEKYGYTF
>.|TRBJ1-4|.|TRBV5-1|17
TGCGCCAGCAGCCCGCTGGTTGCGGGCCGGGCCAATGAAAAACTGTTTTTT
CASSPLVAGRANEKLFF
>TRBD1|TRBJ1-1|few|TRBV5-4|14
TGTGCCAGCGGTTACAGGGGGCGCGGCACTGAAGCTTTCTTT
CASGYRGRGTEAFF
>.|TRBJ2-1|.|TRBV7-2|16
TGTGCCAGCAGCGCCCCTCTCGCGGGATGGCAAAATGAGCAGTTCTTC
CASSAPLAGWQNEQFF
>TRBD1|TRBJ1-3|.|TRBV20-1|14
TGCAGTGCTAGTGCAGGGGGGTCTGGAAACACCATATATTTT
CSASAGGSGNTIYF
>.|TRBJ1-1|.|TRBV19|13
TGTGCCAGTACCATGAGGAGGGACACTGAAGCTTTCTTT
CASTMRRDTEAFF
>TRBD1|TRBJ1-1|few|TRBV20-1|11
TGCAGTGCCCAGGGGGGCACTGAAGCTTTCTTT
CSAQGGTEAFF
>TRBD1|TRBJ2-3|.|TRBV7-8|15
TGTGCCAGCAGCTTGTGGGACAGATTCACAGATACGCAGTATTTT
CASSLWDRFTDTQYF
>.|TRBJ2-7|.|TRBV3-1/TRBV3-2|15
TGTGCCAGCAGCCCCAGGGTCAACAGAGCCTACGAGCAGTACTTC
CASSPRVNRAYEQYF
>.|TRBJ2-1|.|TRBV6-4|14
TGTGCCAGCAGTCTGAGCGGGTCACAAAATGAGCAGTTCTTC
CASSLSGSQNEQFF
>TRBD2|TRBJ2-3|.|TRBV7-9|14
TGTGCCAGCGGGACTACCTCCCTCCCAGATACGCAGTATTTT
CASGTTSLPDTQYF
>.|TRBJ2-5|.|TRBV19|15
TGTGCCAGTAGTATTGGAGGGCTCCTCCAAGAGACCCAGTACTTC
CASSIGGLLQETQYF
>.|TRBJ2-3|.|TRBV5-1|11
TGCGCCAGCAGCGTAGCAGATACGCAGTATTTT
CASSVADTQYF
>.|TRBJ1-5|few|TRBV30|12
TGTGCCTGGAGTGGGACTGGGCAGCCCCAGCATTTT
CAWSGTGQPQHF
>.|TRBJ2-5|.|TRBV2|14
TGTGCCAGCAGCCCGAGGACTACCCCGGAGACCCAGTACTTC
CASSPRTTPETQYF
>.|TRBJ2-3|.|TRBV20-1|16
TGCAGTGCTAGTGGCCCTGGCGGGGTGGGCACAGATACGCAGTATTTT
CSASGPGGVGTDTQYF
>.|TRBJ2-1|.|TRBV5-1|14
TGCGCCAGCAGCATGGCCGGGACTCACAATGAGCAGTTCTTC
CASSMAGTHNEQFF
>.|TRBJ1-1|.|TRBV20-1|13
TGCAGTGCTAGTAGGCGGATGAACACTGAAGCTTTCTTT
CSASRRMNTEAFF